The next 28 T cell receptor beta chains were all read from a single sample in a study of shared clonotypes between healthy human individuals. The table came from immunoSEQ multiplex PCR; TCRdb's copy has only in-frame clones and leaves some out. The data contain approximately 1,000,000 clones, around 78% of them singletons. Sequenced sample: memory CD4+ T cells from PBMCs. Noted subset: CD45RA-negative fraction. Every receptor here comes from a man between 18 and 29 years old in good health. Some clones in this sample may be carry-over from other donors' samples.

The CDR3 DNA sequence: TGTGCCAGCAGCCCTCAAGGAAGTAGGGAAGCTTTCTTT. This encodes CASSPQGSREAFF. The V gene is TRBV7-3, the J gene TRBJ1-1, with no clear D. V lost 5 bases and J 8 bases, leaving 15 bases between the germline ends. CDR3 length equals 13 residues. The V gene's germline CDR1 is SGHTA and CDR2 FQGTGA.

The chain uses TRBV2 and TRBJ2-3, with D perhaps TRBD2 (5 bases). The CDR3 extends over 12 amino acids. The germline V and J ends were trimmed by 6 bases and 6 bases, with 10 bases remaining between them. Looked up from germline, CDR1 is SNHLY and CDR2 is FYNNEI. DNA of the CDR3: TGTGCCAGCAGGGAGCGAGGGGATACGCAGTATTTT. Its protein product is CASRERGDTQYF.

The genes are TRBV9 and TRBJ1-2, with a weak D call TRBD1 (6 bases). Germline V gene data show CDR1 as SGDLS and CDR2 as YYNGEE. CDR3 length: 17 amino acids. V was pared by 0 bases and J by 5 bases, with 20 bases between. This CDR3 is CASSVDRRGKLNYGYTF. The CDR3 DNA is TGTGCCAGCAGCGTAGATAGGAGGGGGAAATTGAATTATGGCTACACCTTC.

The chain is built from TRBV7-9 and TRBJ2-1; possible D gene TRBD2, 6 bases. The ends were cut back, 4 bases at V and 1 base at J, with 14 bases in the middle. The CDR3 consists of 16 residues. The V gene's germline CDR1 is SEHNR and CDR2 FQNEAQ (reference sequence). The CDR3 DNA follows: TGTGCCAGCAGCTACCGACTAGGGGAATCCTACAATGAGCAGTTCTTC. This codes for CASSYRLGESYNEQFF.

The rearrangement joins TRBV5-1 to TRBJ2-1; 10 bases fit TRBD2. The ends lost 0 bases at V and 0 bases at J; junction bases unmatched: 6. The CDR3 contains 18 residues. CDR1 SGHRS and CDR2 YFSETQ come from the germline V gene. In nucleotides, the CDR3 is TGCGCCAGCAGCTTGGGGACTAGCGGAGCTCGCTCCTACAATGAGCAGTTCTTC. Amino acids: CASSLGTSGARSYNEQFF. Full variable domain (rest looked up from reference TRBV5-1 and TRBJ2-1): KAGVTQTPRYLIKTRGQQVTLSCSPISGHRSVSWYQQTPGQGLQFLFEYFSETQRNKGNFPGRFSGRQFSNSRSEMNVSTLELGDSALYLCASSLGTSGARSYNEQFFGPGTRLTVL.

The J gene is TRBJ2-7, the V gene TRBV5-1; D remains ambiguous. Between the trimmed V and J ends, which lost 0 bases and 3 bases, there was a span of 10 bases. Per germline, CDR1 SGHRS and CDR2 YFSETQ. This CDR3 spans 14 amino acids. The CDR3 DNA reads TGCGCCAGCAGCTTGGGAGCTGGGTTCTACGAGCAGTACTTC. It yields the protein CASSLGAGFYEQYF.

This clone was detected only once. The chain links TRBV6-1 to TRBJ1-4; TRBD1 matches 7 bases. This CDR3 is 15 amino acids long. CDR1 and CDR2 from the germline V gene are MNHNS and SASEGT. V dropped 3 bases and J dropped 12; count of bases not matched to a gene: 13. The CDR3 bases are TGTGCCAGCAGTGAGCCGAGACAGGGAGGGGCGGAACTGTTTTTT. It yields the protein CASSEPRQGGAELFF.

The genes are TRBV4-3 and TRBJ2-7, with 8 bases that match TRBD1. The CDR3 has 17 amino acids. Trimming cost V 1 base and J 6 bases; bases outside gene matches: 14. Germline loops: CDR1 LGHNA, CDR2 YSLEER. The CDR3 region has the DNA TGCGCCAGCAGCCAAGTTTTACGAGGGACAGGATCGAGCGAGCAGTACTTC. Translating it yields CASSQVLRGTGSSEQYF.

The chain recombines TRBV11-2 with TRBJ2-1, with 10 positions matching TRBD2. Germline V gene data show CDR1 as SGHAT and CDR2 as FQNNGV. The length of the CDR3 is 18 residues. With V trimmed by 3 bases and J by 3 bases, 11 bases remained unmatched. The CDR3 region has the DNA TGTGCCAGCAGCTTCGAGGGAATAGCGGGAGGCGTCTACAATGAGCAGTTCTTC. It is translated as CASSFEGIAGGVYNEQFF.

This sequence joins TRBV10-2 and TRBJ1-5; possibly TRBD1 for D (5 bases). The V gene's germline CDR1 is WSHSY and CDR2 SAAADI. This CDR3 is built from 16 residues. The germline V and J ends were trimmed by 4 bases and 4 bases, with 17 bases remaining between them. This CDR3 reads CASSAQGSGGNQPQHF. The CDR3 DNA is TGCGCCAGCAGTGCGCAGGGTTCAGGAGGAAATCAGCCCCAGCATTTT.

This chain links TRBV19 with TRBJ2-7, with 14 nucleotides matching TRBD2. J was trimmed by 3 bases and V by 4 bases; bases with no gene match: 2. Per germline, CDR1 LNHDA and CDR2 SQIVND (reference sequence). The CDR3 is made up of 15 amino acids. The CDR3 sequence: CASSNGLAGGYEQYF. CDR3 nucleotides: TGTGCCAGTAGTAACGGACTAGCGGGAGGCTACGAGCAGTACTTC.

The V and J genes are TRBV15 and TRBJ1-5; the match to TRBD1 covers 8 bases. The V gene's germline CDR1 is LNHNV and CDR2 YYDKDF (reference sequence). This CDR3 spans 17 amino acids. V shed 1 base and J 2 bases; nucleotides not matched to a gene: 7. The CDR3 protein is CATSRGTGQGRNQPQHF. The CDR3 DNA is TGTGCCACCAGCAGAGGAACAGGACAGGGCCGCAATCAGCCCCAGCATTTT.

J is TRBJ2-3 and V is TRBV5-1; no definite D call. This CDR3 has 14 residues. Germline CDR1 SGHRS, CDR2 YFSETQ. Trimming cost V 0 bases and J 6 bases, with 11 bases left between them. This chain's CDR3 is CASSLGYQTDTQYF. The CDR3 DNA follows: TGCGCCAGCAGCTTGGGATACCAAACGGATACGCAGTATTTT.

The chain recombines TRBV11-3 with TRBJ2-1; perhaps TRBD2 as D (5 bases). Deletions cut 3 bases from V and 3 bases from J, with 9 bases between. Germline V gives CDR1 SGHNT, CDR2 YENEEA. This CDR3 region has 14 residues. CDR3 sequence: CASSLWTHYNEQFF. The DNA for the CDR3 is TGTGCCAGCAGCTTGTGGACTCACTACAATGAGCAGTTCTTC.

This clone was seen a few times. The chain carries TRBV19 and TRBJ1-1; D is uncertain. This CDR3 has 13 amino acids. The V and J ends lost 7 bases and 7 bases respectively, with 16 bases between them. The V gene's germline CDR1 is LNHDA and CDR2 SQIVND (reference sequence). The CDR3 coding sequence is TGTGCCAGTAAGGGCATTCAGCGGATTGAAGCTTTCTTT. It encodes CASKGIQRIEAFF.

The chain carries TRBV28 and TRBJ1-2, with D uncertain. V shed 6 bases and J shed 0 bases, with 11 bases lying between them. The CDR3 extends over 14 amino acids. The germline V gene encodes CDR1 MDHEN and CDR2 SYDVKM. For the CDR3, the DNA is TGTGCCAGCAGACCGAGCCCTCCTAACTATGGCTACACCTTC. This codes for CASRPSPPNYGYTF.

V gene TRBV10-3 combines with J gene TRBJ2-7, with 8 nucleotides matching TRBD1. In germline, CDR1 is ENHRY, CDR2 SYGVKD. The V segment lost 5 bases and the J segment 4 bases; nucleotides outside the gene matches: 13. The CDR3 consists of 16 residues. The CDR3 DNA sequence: TGTGCCATCAGTCACATTCAGGGGGCTAGAGGTTACGAGCAGTACTTC. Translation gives CAISHIQGARGYEQYF.

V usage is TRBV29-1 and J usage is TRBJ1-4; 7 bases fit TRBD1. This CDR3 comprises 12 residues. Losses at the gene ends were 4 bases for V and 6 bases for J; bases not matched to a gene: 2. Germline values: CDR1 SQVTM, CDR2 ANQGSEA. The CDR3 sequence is CSVVRGDEKLFF. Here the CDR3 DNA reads TGCAGCGTTGTCAGGGGGGATGAAAAACTGTTTTTT. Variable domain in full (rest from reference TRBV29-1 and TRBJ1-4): SAVISQKPSRDICQRGTSLTIQCQVDSQVTMMFWYRQQPGQSLTLIATANQGSEATYESGFVIDKFPISRPNLTFSTLTVSNMSPEDSSIYLCSVVRGDEKLFFGSGTQLSVL.

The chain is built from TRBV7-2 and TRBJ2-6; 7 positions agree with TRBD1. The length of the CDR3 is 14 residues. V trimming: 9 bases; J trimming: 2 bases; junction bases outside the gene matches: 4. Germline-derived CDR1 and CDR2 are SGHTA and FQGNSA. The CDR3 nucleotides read TGTGCCAGGGGGCAGGGGGCTGGGGCCAACGTCCTGACTTTC. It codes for CARGQGAGANVLTF.

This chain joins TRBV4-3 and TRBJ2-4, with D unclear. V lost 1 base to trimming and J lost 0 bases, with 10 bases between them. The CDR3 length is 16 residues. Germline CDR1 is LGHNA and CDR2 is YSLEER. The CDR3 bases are TGCGCCAGCAGCCAAGGGGGATCACTAGCCAAAAACATTCAGTACTTC. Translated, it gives CASSQGGSLAKNIQYF.

The CDR3 region has the DNA TGTGCCAGCGAGGGGGACGGACACGTGGGGGATGGCTACACCTTC. This encodes CASEGDGHVGDGYTF. The V call is TRBV2, the J call TRBJ1-2, with a tentative D call TRBD1 (6 bases). V lost 8 bases and J lost 6, with 22 bases in between. Germline CDR1 and CDR2: SNHLY and FYNNEI. The CDR3 totals 15 residues.

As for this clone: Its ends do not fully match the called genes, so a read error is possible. CDR3 sequence (DNA): TGTGCCAGCAGCCCACAGGGTGGGGTCAACGTCCTGACTTTC. Translated: CASSPQGGVNVLTF. The gene calls are TRBV9 and TRBJ2-6, with a possible D match to TRBD1 (6 bases). Germline-derived CDR1 and CDR2 are SGDLS and YYNGEE. The CDR3 sequence is 14 residues long.

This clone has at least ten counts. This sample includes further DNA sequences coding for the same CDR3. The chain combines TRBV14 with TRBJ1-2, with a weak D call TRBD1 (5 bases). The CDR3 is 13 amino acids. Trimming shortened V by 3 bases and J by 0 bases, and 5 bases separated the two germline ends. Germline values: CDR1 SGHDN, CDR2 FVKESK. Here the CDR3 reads CASSQGANYGYTF. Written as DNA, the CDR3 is TGTGCCAGCAGCCAGGGGGCTAACTATGGCTACACCTTC.

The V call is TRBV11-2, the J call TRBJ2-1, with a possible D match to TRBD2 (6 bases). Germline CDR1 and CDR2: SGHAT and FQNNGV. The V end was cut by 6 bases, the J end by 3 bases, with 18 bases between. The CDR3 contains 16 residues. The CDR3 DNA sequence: TGTGCCAGCAGACCGGTTAGAGGGAGGCACTACAATGAGCAGTTCTTC. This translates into CASRPVRGRHYNEQFF.

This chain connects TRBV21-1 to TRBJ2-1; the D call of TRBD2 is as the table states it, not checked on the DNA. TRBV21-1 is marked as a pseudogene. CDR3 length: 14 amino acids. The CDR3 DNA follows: TGTGCCAGCAGGCCGGGGAAGCCGTGCAATGAGCAGTTCTTC. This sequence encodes CASRPGKPCNEQFF.

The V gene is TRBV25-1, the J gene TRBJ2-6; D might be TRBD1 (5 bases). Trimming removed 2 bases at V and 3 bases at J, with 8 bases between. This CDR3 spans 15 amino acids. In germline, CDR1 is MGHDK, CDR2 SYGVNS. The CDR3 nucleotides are TGTGCCAGCAGTGAAGAAGGGGTTGGGGCCAACGTCCTGACTTTC. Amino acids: CASSEEGVGANVLTF. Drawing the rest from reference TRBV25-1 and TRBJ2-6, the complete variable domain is EADIYQTPRYLVIGTGKKITLECSQTMGHDKMYWYQQDPGMELHLIHYSYGVNSTEKGDLSSESTVSRIRTEHFPLTLESARPSHTSQYLCASSEEGVGANVLTFGAGSRLTVL.

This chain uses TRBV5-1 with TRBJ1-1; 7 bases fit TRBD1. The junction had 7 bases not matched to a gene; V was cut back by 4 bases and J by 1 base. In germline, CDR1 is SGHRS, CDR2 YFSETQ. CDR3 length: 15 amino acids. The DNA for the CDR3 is TGCGCCAGCAGCCCCCGACAGGGCCCGAACACTGAAGCTTTCTTT. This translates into CASSPRQGPNTEAFF.

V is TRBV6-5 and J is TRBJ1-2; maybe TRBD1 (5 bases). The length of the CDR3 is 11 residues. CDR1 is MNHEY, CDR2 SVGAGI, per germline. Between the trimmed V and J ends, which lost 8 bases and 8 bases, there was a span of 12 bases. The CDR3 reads CASEGAGGYTF. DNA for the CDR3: TGTGCCAGCGAAGGGGCCGGAGGCTACACCTTC.